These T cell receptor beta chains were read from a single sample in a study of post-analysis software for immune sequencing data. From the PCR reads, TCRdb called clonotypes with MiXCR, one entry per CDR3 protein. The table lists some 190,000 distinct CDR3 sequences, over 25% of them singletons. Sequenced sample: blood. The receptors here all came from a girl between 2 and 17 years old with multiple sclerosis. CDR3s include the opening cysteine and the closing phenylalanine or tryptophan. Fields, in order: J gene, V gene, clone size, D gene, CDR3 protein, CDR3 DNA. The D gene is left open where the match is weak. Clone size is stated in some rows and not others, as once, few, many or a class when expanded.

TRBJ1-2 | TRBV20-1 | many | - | CSARDATDYGYTF | TGCAGTGCTAGAGATGCGACAGACTATGGCTACACCTTC
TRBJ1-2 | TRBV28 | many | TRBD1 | CASSEPGTVNYGYTF | TGTGCCAGCAGCGAACCCGGGACAGTGAACTATGGCTACACCTTC
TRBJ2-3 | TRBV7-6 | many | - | CASSPRGGGSTDTQYF | TGTGCCAGCAGCCCCAGGGGAGGGGGTAGCACAGATACGCAGTATTTT
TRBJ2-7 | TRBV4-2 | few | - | CASSPLRDMGEQYF | TGTGCCAGCAGCCCGCTCCGGGACATGGGCGAGCAGTACTTC
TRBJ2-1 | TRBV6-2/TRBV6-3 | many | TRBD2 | CASSYAGGGASEQFF | TGTGCCAGCAGTTACGCCGGGGGGGGGGCAAGTGAGCAGTTCTTC
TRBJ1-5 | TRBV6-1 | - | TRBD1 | CASRSTGIGNQPQHF | TGTGCCAGCAGATCGACAGGGATTGGCAATCAGCCCCAGCATTTT
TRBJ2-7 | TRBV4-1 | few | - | CASSQGRGRKDYNEQYF | TGCGCCAGCAGCCAAGGGCGGGGACGCAAAGACTACAATGAGCAGTACTTC
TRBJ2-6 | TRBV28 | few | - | CASSFSTRGAGANVLTF | TGTGCCAGCAGTTTTTCGACCCGAGGAGCTGGGGCCAACGTCCTGACTTTC
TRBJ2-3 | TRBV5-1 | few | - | CASSILSTDTQYF | TGCGCCAGCAGTATACTCAGCACAGATACGCAGTATTTT
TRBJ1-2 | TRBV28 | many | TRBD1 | CASTLTGTANYGYTF | TGTGCCAGCACCCTTACAGGGACAGCTAACTATGGCTACACCTTC
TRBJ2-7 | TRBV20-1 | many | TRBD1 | CSATGTESYEQYF | TGCAGTGCTACCGGGACAGAATCCTACGAGCAGTACTTC
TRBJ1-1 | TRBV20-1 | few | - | CSARDQGAGNTEAFF | TGCAGTGCTAGAGATCAAGGAGCGGGGAACACTGAAGCTTTCTTT
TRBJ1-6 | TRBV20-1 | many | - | CSASPPLHF | TGCAGTGCCTCCCCCCCCCTCCACTTT
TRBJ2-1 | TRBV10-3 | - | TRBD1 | CAISESGQPKSLAYNEQFF | TGTGCCATCAGTGAGTCGGGACAGCCAAAATCCTTGGCCTACAATGAGCAGTTCTTC
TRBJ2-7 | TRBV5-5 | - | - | CSSSSAGTSPVQYF | TGTTCCAGCAGCTCTGCCGGGACATCACCCGTGCAGTACTTC
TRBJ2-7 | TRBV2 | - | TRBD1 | CASSYLFDRGLGYEQYF | TGTGCCAGCAGTTACTTATTCGACAGGGGCCTAGGCTACGAGCAGTACTTC
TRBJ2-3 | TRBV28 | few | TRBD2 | CASSFGAGGLSDTQYF | TGTGCCAGCAGTTTCGGAGCGGGGGGGCTGTCTGATACGCAGTATTTT
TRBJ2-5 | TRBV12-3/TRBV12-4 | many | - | CASSLGVQETQYF | TGCGCCAGCAGCTTAGGGGTACAAGAGACCCAGTACTTC
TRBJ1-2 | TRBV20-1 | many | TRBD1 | CSARKLTGVDYGYTF | TGCAGTGCTAGGAAACTGACAGGGGTTGACTATGGCTACACCTTC
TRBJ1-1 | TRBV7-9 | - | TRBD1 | CASSLKGQLNSEAFF | TGTGCCAGCAGCTTAAAGGGACAGCTGAACTCTGAAGCTTTCTTT
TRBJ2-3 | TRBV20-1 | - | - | CSARVGVTQYF | TGCAGTGCTAGAGTCGGTGTTACGCAGTATTTT
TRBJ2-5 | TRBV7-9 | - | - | CASSWPIETQYF | TGTGCCAGCAGCTGGCCAATTGAGACCCAGTACTTC
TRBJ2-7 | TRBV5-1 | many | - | CASSFDSYYEQYF | TGCGCCAGCAGCTTTGACAGTTACTACGAGCAGTACTTC
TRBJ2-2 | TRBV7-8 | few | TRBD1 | CASSRRTGPNTGELFF | TGTGCCAGCAGCCGACGGACAGGCCCGAACACCGGGGAGCTGTTTTTT
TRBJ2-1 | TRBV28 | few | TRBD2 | CASSSRLAAHYNEQFF | TGTGCCAGCAGCTCCCGGCTAGCGGCCCACTACAATGAGCAGTTCTTC
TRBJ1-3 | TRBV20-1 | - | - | CSAPLGPGNTIYF | TGCAGTGCCCCCCTGGGTCCTGGAAACACCATATATTTT
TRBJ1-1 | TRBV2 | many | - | CASSPQLGVNTEAFF | TGTGCCAGCAGTCCACAATTAGGGGTGAACACTGAAGCTTTCTTT
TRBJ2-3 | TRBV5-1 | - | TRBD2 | CASSAGRVGTDTQYF | TGCGCCAGCTCAGCGGGGAGAGTGGGCACAGATACGCAGTATTTT
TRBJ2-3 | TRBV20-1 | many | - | CSAYASNSAGTDTQYF | TGCAGTGCTTACGCCAGCAATAGTGCGGGCACAGATACGCAGTATTTT
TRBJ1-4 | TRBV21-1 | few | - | CASTEKLFF | TGTGCCAGCACTGAAAAACTGTTTTTT
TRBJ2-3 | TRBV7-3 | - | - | CASSPQGGGADTQYF | TGTGCCAGCAGCCCACAGGGTGGCGGCGCAGATACGCAGTATTTT
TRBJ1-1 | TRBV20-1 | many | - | CSARVVGLNTEAFF | TGCAGTGCTAGAGTTGTGGGGCTGAACACTGAAGCTTTCTTT
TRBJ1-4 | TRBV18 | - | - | CASSSTGLRDNEKLFF | TGTGCCAGCTCATCAACAGGGTTGCGGGATAATGAAAAACTGTTTTTT
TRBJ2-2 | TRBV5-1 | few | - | CASSLAHRQNTGELFF | TGCGCCAGCAGCTTGGCTCACAGGCAAAACACCGGGGAGCTGTTTTTT
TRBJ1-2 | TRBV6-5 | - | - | CACRRVGRQANYGYTF | TGTGCCTGCAGACGCGTAGGACGGCAAGCTAACTATGGCTACACCTTC
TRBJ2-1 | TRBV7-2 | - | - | CASSLVTGLASYNEQFF | TGTGCCAGCAGCTTAGTTACGGGCCTAGCTTCTTACAATGAGCAGTTCTTC
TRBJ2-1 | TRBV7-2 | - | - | CASSSGPCNEQFF | TGTGCCAGCAGCTCCGGACCCTGCAATGAGCAGTTCTTC
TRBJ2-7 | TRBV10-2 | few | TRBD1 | CAGSEANRGSYEQYF | TGCGCCGGCAGCGAGGCCAACAGGGGCTCCTACGAGCAGTACTTC
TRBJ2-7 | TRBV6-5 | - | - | CASREGQANSYEQYF | TGTGCCAGCAGGGAGGGGCAGGCCAACTCCTACGAGCAGTACTTC